The T cell receptor (beta chain) under discussion was sequenced for a study of shared T cell receptors in the human thymus. Looked up from germline, CDR1 is SGHRS and CDR2 is YFSETQ. The V end lost 4 bases, the J end lost 6 bases, and 11 bases lay between the germline ends. The CDR3 sequence is 13 residues long. Sequencing used immunoSEQ multiplex PCR; TCRdb keeps in-frame clones, though not all of them. This table holds some 720,000 clones, roughly 88% found once. These data were likewise used in another study, on human thymus T cells. As that report states: Corrective cardiac surgery supplied the resected thymus tissue.

Sequenced input: thymocytes. The receptor was isolated from a boy in the first two years of life with a congenital heart defect. The rearrangement links TRBV5-1 to TRBJ2-1; no clear D. The CDR3 reads CASSVESRNEQFF. CDR3 DNA sequence: TGCGCCAGCAGCGTCGAAAGCCGCAATGAGCAGTTCTTC.